This T cell receptor beta chain was profiled in a study of OX40 agonist ivuxolimab in advanced cancers. Produced via immunoSEQ multiplex PCR; TCRdb's table is partial and in-frame only. The sample includes over 60,000 clones, roughly nine tenths seen only once; the top ten take under 4.5%. The V gene lost 3 bases and the J gene lost 5 bases, with 5 bases spanning the gap. From germline, CDR1 is SGHDT and CDR2 YYEEEE. The CDR3 loop spans 11 amino acids. This chain connects TRBV5-6 to TRBJ2-5; D assignment may be TRBD1 or TRBD2 (5 bases each). The TCR was taken from an adult with an advanced solid tumor such as melanoma, head and neck, liver or kidney cancer. Source: CD4+ or CD8+ T cells sorted from blood, taken in a trial of the OX40 agonist ivuxolimab. CDR3 sequence reads: CASSWDETQYF. The CDR3 DNA sequence: TGTGCCAGCAGCTGGGACGAGACCCAGTACTTC.